This T cell receptor (beta chain) came from a study of CD8+ T cells in alopecia areata. cDNA prepared by RNA extraction and subsequent reverse transcription served as the template for sequencing. Using immunoSEQ multiplex PCR, the repertoire was profiled, and TCRdb retains in-frame clones only, with some absent. The sample contains about 190,000 clones, 55% to 70% of which appear only once. CDR1 and CDR2 from the germline V gene are LNHDA and SQIVND (reference sequence). This CDR3 has 13 amino acids. V lost 9 bases, J lost 2 bases, and 12 bases lay in between. Treatment noted: oral pan-JAK inhibitor, 5-10 mg twice daily.

The clonotype comes from a human donor with alopecia areata. The V call is TRBV19, the J call TRBJ2-3; D is possibly TRBD2 (6 bases). Material: CD4+ T cells sorted from blood, obtained at week 4, from a patient treated with tofacitinib. The CDR3 region is CASDGSNTDTQYF. CDR3 bases: TGTGCCAGCGACGGGAGTAACACAGATACGCAGTATTTT. Together with reference TRBV19 and TRBJ2-3, the CDR3 gives the full variable domain: DGGITQSPKYLFRKEGQNVTLSCEQNLNHDAMYWYRQDPGQGLRLIYYSQIVNDFQKGDIAEGYSVSREKKESFPLTVTSAQKNPTAFYLCASDGSNTDTQYFGPGTRLTVL.